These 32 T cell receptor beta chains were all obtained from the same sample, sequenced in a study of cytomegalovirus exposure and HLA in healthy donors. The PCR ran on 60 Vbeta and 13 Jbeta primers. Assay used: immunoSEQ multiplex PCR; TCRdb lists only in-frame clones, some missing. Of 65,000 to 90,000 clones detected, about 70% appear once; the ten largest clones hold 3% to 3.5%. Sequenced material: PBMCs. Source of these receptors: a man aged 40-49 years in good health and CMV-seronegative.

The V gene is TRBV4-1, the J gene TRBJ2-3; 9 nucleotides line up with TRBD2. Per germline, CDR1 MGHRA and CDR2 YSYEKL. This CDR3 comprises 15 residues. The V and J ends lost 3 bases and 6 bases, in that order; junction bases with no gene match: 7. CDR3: CASSHQAGGEDTQYF. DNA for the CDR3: TGCGCCAGCAGCCATCAAGCGGGGGGTGAGGATACGCAGTATTTT.

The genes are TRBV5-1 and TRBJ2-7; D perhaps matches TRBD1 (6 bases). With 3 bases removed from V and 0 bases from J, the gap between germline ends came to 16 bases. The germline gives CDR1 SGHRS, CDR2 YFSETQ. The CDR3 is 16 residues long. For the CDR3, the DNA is TGCGCCAGCAGCTCAATACCCCCGGACAGCTCCTACGAGCAGTACTTC. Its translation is CASSSIPPDSSYEQYF.

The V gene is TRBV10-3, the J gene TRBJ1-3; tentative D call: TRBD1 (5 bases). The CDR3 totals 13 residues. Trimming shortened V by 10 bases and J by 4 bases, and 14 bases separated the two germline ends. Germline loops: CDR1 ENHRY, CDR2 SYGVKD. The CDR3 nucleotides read TGTGCCACAGAGGACAACCGAGGAAACACCATATATTTT. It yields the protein CATEDNRGNTIYF.

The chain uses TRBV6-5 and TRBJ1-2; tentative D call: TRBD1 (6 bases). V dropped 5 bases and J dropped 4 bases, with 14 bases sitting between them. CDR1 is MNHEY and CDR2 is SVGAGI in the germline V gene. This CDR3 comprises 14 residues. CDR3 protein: CASSPPDRFYGYTF. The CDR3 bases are TGTGCCAGCAGTCCCCCGGACAGATTCTATGGCTACACCTTC.

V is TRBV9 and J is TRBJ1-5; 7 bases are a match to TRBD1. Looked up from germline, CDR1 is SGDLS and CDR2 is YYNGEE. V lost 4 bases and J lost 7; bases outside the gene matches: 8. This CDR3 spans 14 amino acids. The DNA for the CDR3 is TGTGCCAGCAGCTTCCAGGGGGATCACCAGCCCCAGCATTTT. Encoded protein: CASSFQGDHQPQHF.

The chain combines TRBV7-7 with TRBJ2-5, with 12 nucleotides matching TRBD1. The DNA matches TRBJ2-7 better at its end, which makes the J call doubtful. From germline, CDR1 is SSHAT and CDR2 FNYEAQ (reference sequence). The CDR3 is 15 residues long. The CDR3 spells CASSLGQGAPYEQYF. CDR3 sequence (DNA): TGTGCCAGCAGCTTGGGACAGGGGGCTCCCTACGAGCAGTACTTC.

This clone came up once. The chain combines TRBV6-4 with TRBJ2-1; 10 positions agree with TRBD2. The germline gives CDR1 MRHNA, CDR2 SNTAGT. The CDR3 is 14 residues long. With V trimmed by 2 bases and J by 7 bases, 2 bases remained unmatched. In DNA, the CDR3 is TGTGCCAGCAGTGACCTAGCGGGGGTAAATGAGCAGTTCTTC. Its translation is CASSDLAGVNEQFF.

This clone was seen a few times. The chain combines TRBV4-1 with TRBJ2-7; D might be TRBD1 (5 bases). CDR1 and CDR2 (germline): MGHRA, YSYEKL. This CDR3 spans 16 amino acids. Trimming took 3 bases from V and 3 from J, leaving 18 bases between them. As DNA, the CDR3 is TGCGCCAGCAGCCATCCCGTAGACAGCTTGGGCTACGAGCAGTACTTC. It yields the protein CASSHPVDSLGYEQYF.

For the CDR3, the DNA is TGTGCCAGCAGCTTAGGTTATTCCGAGCAGTACTTC. It is translated as CASSLGYSEQYF. This chain links TRBV7-9 with TRBJ2-7; no definite D call. This CDR3 has 12 residues. Germline assignment: CDR1 SEHNR and CDR2 FQNEAQ (reference sequence). Trimming removed 1 base at V and 6 bases at J, with 7 bases between.

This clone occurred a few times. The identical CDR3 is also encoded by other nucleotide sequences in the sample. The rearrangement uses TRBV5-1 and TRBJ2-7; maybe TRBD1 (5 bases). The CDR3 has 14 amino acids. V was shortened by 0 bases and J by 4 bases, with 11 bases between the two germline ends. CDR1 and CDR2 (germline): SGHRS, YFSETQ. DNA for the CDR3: TGCGCCAGCAGCTTGGGTCAGGGTAGTTACGAGCAGTACTTC. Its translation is CASSLGQGSYEQYF. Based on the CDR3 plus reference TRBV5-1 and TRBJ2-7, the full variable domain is KAGVTQTPRYLIKTRGQQVTLSCSPISGHRSVSWYQQTPGQGLQFLFEYFSETQRNKGNFPGRFSGRQFSNSRSEMNVSTLELGDSALYLCASSLGQGSYEQYFGPGTRLTVT.

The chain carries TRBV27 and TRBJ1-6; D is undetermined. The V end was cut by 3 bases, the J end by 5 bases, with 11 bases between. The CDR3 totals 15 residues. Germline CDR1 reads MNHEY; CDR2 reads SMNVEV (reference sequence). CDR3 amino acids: CASSFEGRNNSPLHF. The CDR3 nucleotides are TGTGCCAGCAGTTTTGAGGGTAGGAATAATTCACCCCTCCACTTT.

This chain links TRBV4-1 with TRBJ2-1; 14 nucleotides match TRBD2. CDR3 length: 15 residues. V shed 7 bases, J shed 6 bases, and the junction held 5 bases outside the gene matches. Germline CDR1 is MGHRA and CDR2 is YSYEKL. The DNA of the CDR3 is TGCGCCAGCACCCTGACTAGCGGGGGGGGCAATGAGCAGTTCTTC. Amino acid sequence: CASTLTSGGGNEQFF.

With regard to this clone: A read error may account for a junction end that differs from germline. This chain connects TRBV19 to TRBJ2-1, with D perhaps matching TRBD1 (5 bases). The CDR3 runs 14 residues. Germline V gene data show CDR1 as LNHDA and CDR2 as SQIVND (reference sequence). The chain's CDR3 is CASSVDRFYNEQFF. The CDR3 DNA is TGTGCCAGTAGTGTAGACAGATTCTACAATGAGCAGTTCTTC.

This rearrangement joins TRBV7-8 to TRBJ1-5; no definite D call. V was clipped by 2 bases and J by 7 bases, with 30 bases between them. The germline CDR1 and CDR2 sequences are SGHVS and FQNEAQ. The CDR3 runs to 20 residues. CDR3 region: CASSLSSRDTEGGWRQPQHF. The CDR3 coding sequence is TGTGCCAGCAGCTTATCTTCCAGAGACACCGAAGGTGGATGGAGGCAGCCCCAGCATTTT.

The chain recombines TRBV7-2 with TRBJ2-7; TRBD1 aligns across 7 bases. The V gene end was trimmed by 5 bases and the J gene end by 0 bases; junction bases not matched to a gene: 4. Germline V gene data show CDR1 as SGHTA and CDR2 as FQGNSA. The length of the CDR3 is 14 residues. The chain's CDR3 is CASSQGTVSYEQYF. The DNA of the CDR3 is TGTGCCAGCAGCCAAGGGACAGTCTCCTACGAGCAGTACTTC. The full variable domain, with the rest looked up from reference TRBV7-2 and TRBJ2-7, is GAGVSQSPSNKVTEKGKDVELRCDPISGHTALYWYRQSLGQGLEFLIYFQGNSAPDKSGLPSDRFSAERTGGSVSTLTIQRTQQEDSAVYLCASSQGTVSYEQYFGPGTRLTVT.

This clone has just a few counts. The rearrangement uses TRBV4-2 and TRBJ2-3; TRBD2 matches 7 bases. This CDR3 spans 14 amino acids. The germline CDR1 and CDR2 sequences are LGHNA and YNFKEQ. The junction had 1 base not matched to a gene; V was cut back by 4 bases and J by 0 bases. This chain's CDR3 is CASSRGGSTDTQYF. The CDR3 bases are TGTGCCAGCAGCCGGGGGGGGAGCACAGATACGCAGTATTTT.

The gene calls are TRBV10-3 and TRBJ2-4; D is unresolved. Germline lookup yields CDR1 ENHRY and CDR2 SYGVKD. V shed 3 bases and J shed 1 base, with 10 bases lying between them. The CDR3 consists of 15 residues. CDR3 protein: CAISDRLEAKNIQYF. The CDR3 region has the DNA TGTGCCATCAGTGATAGGCTGGAGGCCAAAAACATTCAGTACTTC.

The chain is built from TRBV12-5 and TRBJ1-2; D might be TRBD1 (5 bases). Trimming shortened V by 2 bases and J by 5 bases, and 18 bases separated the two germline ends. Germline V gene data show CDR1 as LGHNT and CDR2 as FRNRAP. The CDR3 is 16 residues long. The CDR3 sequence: CASGLPRDGRWYGYTF. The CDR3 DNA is TGTGCTAGTGGTTTGCCCCGGGACGGGAGGTGGTATGGCTACACCTTC.

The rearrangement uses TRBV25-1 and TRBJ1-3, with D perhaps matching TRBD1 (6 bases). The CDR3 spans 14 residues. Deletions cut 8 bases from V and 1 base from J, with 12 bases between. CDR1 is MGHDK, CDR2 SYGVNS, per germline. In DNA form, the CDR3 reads TGTGCCAGCTCCGAAGGGGGTTCTGGAAACACCATATATTTT. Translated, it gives CASSEGGSGNTIYF.

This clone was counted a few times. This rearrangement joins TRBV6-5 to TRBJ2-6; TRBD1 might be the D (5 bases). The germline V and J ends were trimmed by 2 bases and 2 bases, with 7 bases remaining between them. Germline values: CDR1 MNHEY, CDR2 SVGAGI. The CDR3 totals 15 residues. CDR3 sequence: CASSYAGTGANVLTF. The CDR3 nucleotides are TGTGCCAGCAGTTACGCAGGGACTGGGGCCAACGTCCTGACTTTC.

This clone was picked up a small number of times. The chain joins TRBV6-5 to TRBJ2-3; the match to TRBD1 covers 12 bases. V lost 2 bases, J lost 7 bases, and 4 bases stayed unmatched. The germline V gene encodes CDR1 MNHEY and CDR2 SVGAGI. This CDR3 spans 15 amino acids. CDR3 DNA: TGTGCCAGCAGTTACAGGGGACAGGGGGCTTATACGCAGTATTTT. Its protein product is CASSYRGQGAYTQYF.

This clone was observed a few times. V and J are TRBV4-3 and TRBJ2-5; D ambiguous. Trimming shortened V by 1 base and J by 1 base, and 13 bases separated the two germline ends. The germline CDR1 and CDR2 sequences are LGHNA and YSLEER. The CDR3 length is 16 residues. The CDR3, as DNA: TGCGCCAGCAGCCAAGGGTTCAGGTTGCCCCAAGAGACCCAGTACTTC. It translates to CASSQGFRLPQETQYF.

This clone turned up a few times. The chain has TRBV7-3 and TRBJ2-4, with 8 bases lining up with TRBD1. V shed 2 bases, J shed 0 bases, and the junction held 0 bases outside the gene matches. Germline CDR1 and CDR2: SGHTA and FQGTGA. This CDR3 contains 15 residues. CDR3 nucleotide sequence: TGTGCCAGCAGCTTAGACAGGGGAGCCAAAAACATTCAGTACTTC. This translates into CASSLDRGAKNIQYF.

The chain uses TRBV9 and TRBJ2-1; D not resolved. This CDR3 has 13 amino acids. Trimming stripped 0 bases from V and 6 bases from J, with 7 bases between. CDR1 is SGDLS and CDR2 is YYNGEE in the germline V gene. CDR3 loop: CASSVANPNEQFF. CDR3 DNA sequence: TGTGCCAGCAGCGTAGCTAACCCCAATGAGCAGTTCTTC.

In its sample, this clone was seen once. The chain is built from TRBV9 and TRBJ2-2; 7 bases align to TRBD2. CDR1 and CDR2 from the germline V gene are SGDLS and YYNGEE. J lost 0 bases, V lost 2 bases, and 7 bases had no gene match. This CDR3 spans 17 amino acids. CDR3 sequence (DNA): TGTGCCAGCAGCGTCGATTTGACTAGCTCGAACACCGGGGAGCTGTTTTTT. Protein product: CASSVDLTSSNTGELFF.

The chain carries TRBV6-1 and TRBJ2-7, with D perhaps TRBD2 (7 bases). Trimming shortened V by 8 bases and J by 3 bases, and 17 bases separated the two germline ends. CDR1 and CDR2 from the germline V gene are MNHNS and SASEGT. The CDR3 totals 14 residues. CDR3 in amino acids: CASENREGGYEQYF. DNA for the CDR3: TGTGCCAGCGAGAACAGGGAGGGCGGCTACGAGCAGTACTTC.

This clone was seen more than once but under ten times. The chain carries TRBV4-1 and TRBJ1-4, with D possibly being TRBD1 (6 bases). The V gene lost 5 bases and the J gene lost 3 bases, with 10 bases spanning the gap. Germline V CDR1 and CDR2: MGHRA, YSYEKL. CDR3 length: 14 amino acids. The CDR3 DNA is TGCGCCAGCAGCAGCAGGGGTTCTAATGAAAAACTGTTTTTT. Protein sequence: CASSSRGSNEKLFF.

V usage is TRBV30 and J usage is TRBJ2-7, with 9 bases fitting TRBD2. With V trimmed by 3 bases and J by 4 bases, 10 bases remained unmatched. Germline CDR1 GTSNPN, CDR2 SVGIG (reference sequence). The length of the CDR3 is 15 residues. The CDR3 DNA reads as TGTGCCTGGAGGTTAGCGGGGGCCTTCTTATACGAGCAGTACTTC. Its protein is CAWRLAGAFLYEQYF.

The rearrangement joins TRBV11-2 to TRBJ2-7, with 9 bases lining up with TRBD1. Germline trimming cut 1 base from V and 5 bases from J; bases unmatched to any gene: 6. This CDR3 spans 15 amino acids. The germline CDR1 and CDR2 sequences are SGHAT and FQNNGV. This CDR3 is CASSLAGQGSNEQYF. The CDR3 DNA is TGTGCCAGCAGCTTAGCCGGACAGGGGAGCAACGAGCAGTACTTC.

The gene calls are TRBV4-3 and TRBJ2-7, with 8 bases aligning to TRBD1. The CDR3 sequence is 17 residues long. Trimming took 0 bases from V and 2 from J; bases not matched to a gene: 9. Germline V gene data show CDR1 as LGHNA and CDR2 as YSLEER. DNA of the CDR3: TGCGCCAGCAGCCAAGAGAACGACAGGGGCGATCCCTACGAGCAGTACTTC. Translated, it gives CASSQENDRGDPYEQYF.

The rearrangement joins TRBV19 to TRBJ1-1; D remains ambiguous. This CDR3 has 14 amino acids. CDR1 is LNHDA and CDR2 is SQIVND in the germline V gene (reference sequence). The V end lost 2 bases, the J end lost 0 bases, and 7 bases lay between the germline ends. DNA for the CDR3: TGTGCCAGTAGTATACATTCCATGAACACTGAAGCTTTCTTT. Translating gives CASSIHSMNTEAFF.

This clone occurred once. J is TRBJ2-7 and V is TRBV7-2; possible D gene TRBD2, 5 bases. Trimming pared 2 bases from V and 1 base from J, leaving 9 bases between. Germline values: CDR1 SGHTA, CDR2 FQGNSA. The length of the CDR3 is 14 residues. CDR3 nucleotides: TGTGCCAGCAGCTTATTTCCGGGATCCTACGAGCAGTACTTC. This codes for CASSLFPGSYEQYF.